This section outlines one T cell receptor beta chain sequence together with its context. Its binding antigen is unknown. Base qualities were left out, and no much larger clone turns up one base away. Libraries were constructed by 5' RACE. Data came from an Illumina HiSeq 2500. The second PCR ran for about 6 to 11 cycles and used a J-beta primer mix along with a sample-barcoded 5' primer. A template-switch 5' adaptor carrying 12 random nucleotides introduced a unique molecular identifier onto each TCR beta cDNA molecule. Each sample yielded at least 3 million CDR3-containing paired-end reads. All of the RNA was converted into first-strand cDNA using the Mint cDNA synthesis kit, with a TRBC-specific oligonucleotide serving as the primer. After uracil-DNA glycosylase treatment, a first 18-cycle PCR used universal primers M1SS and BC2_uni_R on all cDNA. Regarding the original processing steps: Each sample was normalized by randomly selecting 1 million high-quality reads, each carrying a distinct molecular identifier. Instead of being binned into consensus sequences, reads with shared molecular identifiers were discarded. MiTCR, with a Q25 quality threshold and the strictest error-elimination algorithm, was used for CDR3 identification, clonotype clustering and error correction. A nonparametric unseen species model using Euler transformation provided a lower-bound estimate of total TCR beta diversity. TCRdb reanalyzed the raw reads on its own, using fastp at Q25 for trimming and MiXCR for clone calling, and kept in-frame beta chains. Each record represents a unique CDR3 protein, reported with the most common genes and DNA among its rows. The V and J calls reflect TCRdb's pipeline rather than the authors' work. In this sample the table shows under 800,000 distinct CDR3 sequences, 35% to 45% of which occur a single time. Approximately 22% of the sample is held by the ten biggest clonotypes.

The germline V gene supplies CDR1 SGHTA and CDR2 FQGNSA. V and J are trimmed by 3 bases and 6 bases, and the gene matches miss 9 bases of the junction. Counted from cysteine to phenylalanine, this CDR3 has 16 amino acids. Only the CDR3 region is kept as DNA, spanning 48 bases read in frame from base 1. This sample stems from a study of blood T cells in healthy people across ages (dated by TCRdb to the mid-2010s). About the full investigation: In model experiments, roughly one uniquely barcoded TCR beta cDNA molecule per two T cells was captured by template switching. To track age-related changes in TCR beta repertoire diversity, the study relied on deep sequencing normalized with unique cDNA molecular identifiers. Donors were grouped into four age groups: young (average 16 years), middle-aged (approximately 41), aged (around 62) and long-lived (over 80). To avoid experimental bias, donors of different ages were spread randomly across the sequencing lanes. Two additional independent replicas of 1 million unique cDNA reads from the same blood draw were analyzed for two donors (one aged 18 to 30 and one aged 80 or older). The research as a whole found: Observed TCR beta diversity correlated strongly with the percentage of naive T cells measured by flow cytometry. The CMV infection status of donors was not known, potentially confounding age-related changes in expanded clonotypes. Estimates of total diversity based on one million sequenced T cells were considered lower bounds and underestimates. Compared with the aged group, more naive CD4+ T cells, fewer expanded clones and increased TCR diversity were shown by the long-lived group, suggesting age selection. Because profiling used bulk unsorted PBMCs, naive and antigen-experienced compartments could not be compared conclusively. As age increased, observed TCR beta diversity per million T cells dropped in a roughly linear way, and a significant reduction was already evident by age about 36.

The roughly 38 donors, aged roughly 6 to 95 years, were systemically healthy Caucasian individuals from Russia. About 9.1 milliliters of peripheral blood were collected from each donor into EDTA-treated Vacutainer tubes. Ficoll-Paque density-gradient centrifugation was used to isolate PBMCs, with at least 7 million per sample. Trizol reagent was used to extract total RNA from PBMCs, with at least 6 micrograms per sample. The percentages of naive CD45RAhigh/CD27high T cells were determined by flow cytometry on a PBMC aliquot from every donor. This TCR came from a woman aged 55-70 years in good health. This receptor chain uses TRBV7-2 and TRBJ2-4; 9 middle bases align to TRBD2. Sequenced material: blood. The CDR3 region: CASSFTSGGRVNIQYF. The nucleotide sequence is TGTGCCAGCAGCTTCACCAGCGGGGGGAGGGTAAACATTCAGTACTTC.